These T cell receptor beta chains were read from a single sample in a study of HIV-infected patients and healthy controls. TCRdb ran MiXCR on the 5' RACE reads and lists one entry per CDR3 protein. The sample records under 70,000 distinct CDR3 sequences, roughly 21% being singletons. Sequenced: CD4+ T cells from blood. These receptor sequences come from a human donor in good health. The CDR3 runs from the conserved cysteine through the conserved F or W. Fields, in order: clone size, J gene, D gene, V gene, CDR3 protein, CDR3 DNA. D genes are given only for firm matches. Size is omitted from some rows. Given values are once, few, many or a class for expanded clones.

>.|TRBJ1-6|.|TRBV20-1
CSASPSGSPLHF
TGCAGTGCTAGTCCTTCGGGGTCACCCCTCCACTTT
>.|TRBJ1-2|.|TRBV10-3
CAISESGRGDGYTF
TGTGCCATCAGTGAGTCGGGCAGGGGAGACGGCTACACCTTC
>many|TRBJ1-5|TRBD1|TRBV5-1
CASSIVPGTGYQPQHF
TGCGCCAGCAGTATAGTTCCCGGGACAGGGTATCAGCCCCAGCATTTT
>.|TRBJ1-5|.|TRBV20-1
CSARDQYSNQPQHF
TGCAGTGCCAGAGATCAGTACAGCAATCAGCCCCAGCATTTT
>.|TRBJ1-1|.|TRBV29-1
CSVEQGPGAFF
TGCAGCGTTGAACAGGGTCCGGGGGCTTTCTTT
>.|TRBJ2-3|.|TRBV14
CASSQVGRGSDTQYF
TGTGCCAGCAGCCAAGTTGGGCGGGGATCAGATACGCAGTATTTT
>.|TRBJ1-2|TRBD1|TRBV3-1
CASSQEALQGSYGYTF
TGTGCCAGCAGCCAAGAGGCCCTACAGGGGAGCTATGGCTACACCTTC
>medium-sized|TRBJ2-1|TRBD1|TRBV14
CASSQGSYRDRGRNEQFF
TGTGCCAGCAGCCAAGGTTCTTACCGGGACAGGGGGCGTAATGAGCAGTTCTTC
>many|TRBJ2-7|TRBD2|TRBV6-5
CASSYSRARLAAAYEQYF
TGTGCCAGCAGTTACTCACGAGCCAGACTAGCGGCCGCCTACGAGCAGTACTTC
>many|TRBJ2-7|.|TRBV7-2
CASSARQDSYEQYF
TGTGCCAGCAGCGCCCGACAGGACTCCTACGAGCAGTACTTC
>many|TRBJ2-1|.|TRBV20-1
CSASQQGAAGGEQFF
TGCAGTGCTAGCCAGCAGGGGGCGGCGGGAGGTGAGCAGTTCTTC
>few|TRBJ1-1|.|TRBV9
CASSVAGNTEAFF
TGTGCCAGCAGCGTGGCAGGGAACACTGAAGCTTTCTTT
>few|TRBJ2-7|TRBD2|TRBV27
CASSSEREGGSYEQYF
TGTGCCAGCAGTTCAGAGCGGGAGGGGGGATCCTACGAGCAGTACTTC
>.|TRBJ2-2|.|TRBV20-1
CSARAGGTTGELFF
TGCAGTGCTAGAGCTGGGGGGACTACCGGGGAGCTGTTTTTT
>few|TRBJ1-1|.|TRBV4-1
CASSQDGFGNTEAFF
TGCGCCAGCAGCCAAGACGGGTTTGGGAACACTGAAGCTTTCTTT
>.|TRBJ1-1|.|TRBV5-4
CASSGGSNTEAFF
TGTGCCAGCTCTGGGGGGTCTAACACTGAAGCTTTCTTT
>few|TRBJ2-7|.|TRBV18
CASSPHRFPGNEQYF
TGTGCCAGCTCACCACACAGGTTTCCCGGGAACGAGCAGTACTTC
>few|TRBJ2-3|TRBD2|TRBV10-3
CAISGGARTDTQYF
TGTGCCATCAGCGGGGGGGCGCGGACAGATACGCAGTATTTT
>.|TRBJ2-5|.|TRBV18
CASSPGRLPETQYF
TGTGCCAGCTCACCGGGACGGCTCCCAGAGACCCAGTACTTC
>many|TRBJ1-1|TRBD1|TRBV3-1
CASSQVSDRGRTEAFF
TGTGCCAGCAGCCAAGTTTCGGACAGGGGGCGAACTGAAGCTTTCTTT
>.|TRBJ2-7|TRBD2|TRBV20-1
CSGIAGGLFEQYF
TGCAGTGGAATAGCGGGAGGGCTATTCGAGCAGTACTTC
>few|TRBJ2-1|.|TRBV24-1
CATSDPGSAQKWGFDNEQFF
TGTGCCACCAGTGATCCCGGGTCAGCACAAAAATGGGGATTTGACAATGAGCAGTTCTTC
>few|TRBJ2-5|TRBD1|TRBV20-1
CSARVNRGLQETQYF
TGCAGTGCTCGCGTCAACAGGGGGCTTCAAGAGACCCAGTACTTC
>many|TRBJ2-5|TRBD1|TRBV6-5
CASKLATGVSPQYF
TGTGCCAGCAAGTTAGCGACAGGGGTTTCGCCCCAGTACTTC
>.|TRBJ1-5|.|TRBV9
CASSAEGQLYQPQHF
TGTGCCAGCAGCGCTGAGGGACAATTGTATCAGCCCCAGCATTTT
>many|TRBJ1-2|.|TRBV11-2
CASSLVGPQANYGYTF
TGTGCCAGCAGCTTAGTTGGCCCCCAAGCGAACTATGGCTACACCTTC
>.|TRBJ2-3|TRBD1|TRBV6-5
CASTRQGSDTQYF
TGTGCCAGCACTAGACAGGGATCAGATACGCAGTATTTT
>many|TRBJ1-1|.|TRBV20-1
CSARGGGAWDTEAFF
TGCAGTGCTAGAGGCGGGGGCGCATGGGACACTGAAGCTTTCTTT
>many|TRBJ2-5|TRBD1|TRBV10-1
CASGYGTGVETQYF
TGCGCCAGCGGCTACGGGACAGGGGTAGAGACCCAGTACTTC
>many|TRBJ2-7|.|TRBV12-3/TRBV12-4
CASSRDLYEQYF
TGTGCCAGCAGTCGGGACCTCTACGAGCAGTACTTC
>many|TRBJ2-1|.|TRBV3-1
CASSQGETRGEQFF
TGTGCCAGCAGCCAAGGGGAAACTAGGGGTGAGCAGTTCTTC
>few|TRBJ2-3|.|TRBV9
CASSVVPGADTQYF
TGTGCCAGCAGCGTAGTTCCAGGGGCAGATACGCAGTATTTT
>.|TRBJ2-1|.|TRBV6-6
CASSYAGRNNEQFF
TGTGCCAGCAGTTATGCCGGCAGAAACAATGAGCAGTTCTTC
>many|TRBJ2-7|.|TRBV2
CASRLGSGRSYEQYF
TGTGCCAGCAGGCTGGGTAGCGGCCGCTCCTACGAGCAGTACTTC
>.|TRBJ2-3|.|TRBV7-2
CASSSQGFLSDTQYF
TGTGCCAGCAGCTCACAGGGATTTCTTTCAGATACGCAGTATTTT
>few|TRBJ1-1|.|TRBV5-6
CASSLLAKSRNTEAFF
TGTGCCAGCAGCTTGTTGGCCAAGAGTCGGAACACTGAAGCTTTCTTT
>few|TRBJ2-7|TRBD2|TRBV7-2
CASSLRGGLTYEQYF
TGTGCCAGCAGCCTAAGGGGAGGGCTTACCTACGAGCAGTACTTC
>many|TRBJ1-2|.|TRBV6-5
CASSYKALVPSKDGYTF
TGTGCCAGCAGTTATAAAGCTCTGGTCCCCTCAAAGGATGGCTACACCTTC
>many|TRBJ2-5|TRBD2|TRBV11-3
CASSFSSGETQYF
TGTGCCAGCAGCTTCTCTAGCGGGGAGACCCAGTACTTC
>.|TRBJ2-3|TRBD2|TRBV20-1
CSASYSASGSRATDTQYF
TGCAGTGCTAGTTATTCGGCTAGCGGGAGTCGGGCGACAGATACGCAGTATTTT